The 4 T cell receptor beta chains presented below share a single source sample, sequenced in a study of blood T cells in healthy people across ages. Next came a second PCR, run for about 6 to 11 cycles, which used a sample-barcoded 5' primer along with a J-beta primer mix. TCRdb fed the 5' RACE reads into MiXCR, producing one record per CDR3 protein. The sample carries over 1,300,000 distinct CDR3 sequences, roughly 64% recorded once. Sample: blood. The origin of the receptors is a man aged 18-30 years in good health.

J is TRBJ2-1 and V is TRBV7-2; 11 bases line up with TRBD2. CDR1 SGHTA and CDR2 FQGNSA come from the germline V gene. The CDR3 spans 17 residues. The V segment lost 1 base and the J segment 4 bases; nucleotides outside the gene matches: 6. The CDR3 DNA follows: TGTGCCAGCAGCTTAGGATATATAGCGGGAGGGTACAATGAGCAGTTCTTC. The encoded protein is CASSLGYIAGGYNEQFF.

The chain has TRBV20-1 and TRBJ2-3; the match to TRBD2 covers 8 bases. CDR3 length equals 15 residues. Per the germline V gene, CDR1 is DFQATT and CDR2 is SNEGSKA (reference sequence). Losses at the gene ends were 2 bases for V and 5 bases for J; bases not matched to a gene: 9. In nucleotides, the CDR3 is TGCAGTGCTAGAATCCAGCGGGAGTGGGGAGATACGCAGTATTTT. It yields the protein CSARIQREWGDTQYF.

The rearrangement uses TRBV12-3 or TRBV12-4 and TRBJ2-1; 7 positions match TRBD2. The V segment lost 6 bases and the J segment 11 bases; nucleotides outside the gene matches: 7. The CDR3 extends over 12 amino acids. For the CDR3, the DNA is TGTGCCAGCAGCTCCAAGGGGACTAAGCAGTTCTTC. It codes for CASSSKGTKQFF.

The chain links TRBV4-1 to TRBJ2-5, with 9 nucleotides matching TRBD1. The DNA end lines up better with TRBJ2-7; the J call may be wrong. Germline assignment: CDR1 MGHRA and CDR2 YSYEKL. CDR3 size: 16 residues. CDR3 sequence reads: CASSQVAGQGAYEQYF. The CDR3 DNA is TGCGCCAGCAGCCAAGTGGCGGGACAGGGAGCCTACGAGCAGTACTTC.